Listed here are 22 T cell receptor beta chains from one sample, sequenced in a study of T cell clonotyping in hematopoietic cell transplantation. TCRdb's table, derived via immunoSEQ multiplex PCR, lists solely in-frame clones and lacks some. The sample comprises 5,500 to 8,500 clones, 30% to 45% of which are singletons, and 19% rests with the top ten. This material consisted of peripheral blood mononuclear cells, taken 30 days after allogeneic stem cell transplant. All receptors come from a female patient over 55 who had an allogeneic stem cell transplant, so the T cells may come from the graft donor. Some clones in this sample may be carry-over from other donors' samples.

This sequence joins TRBV30 and TRBJ1-1; the D is unclear. CDR3 length: 11 residues. CDR1 and CDR2 from the germline V gene are GTSNPN and SVGIG (reference sequence). The V end lost 2 bases, the J end lost 9 bases, and 10 bases lay between the germline ends. For the CDR3, the DNA is TGTGCCTGGAGTCACCCTCAACAAGCTTTCTTT. Encoded protein: CAWSHPQQAFF.

This rearrangement joins TRBV30 to TRBJ1-4; D gene unclear. Germline assignment: CDR1 GTSNPN and CDR2 SVGIG (reference sequence). The V gene lost 0 bases and the J gene lost 4 bases, with 6 bases spanning the gap. The CDR3 loop spans 13 amino acids. The DNA for the CDR3 is TGTGCCTGGAGTGTACGTTATAATGAAAAACTGTTTTTT. Its translation is CAWSVRYNEKLFF.

This clone came up once. V usage is TRBV30 and J usage is TRBJ2-7; weak D call: TRBD2 (6 bases). The CDR3 is 12 residues long. V lost 7 bases to trimming and J lost 0 bases, with 10 bases between them. Germline CDR1 reads GTSNPN; CDR2 reads SVGIG (reference sequence). DNA of the CDR3: TGTGCCTTAGACGGGAGCTCCTACGAGCAGTACTTC. It encodes CALDGSSYEQYF.

This clone was detected a few times. The J gene is TRBJ1-2, the V gene TRBV27, with unresolved D. This CDR3 contains 13 residues. The germline V and J ends were trimmed by 7 bases and 4 bases, with 13 bases remaining between them. Germline-derived CDR1 and CDR2 are MNHEY and SMNVEV (reference sequence). CDR3 in amino acids: CASTPGPSYGYTF. The CDR3 DNA follows: TGTGCCAGCACCCCCGGGCCCTCCTATGGCTACACCTTC.

Written as DNA, the CDR3 is TGCGCCAGCAGCCAAGGTGTGGGGCAGCCCCAGCATTTT. It encodes CASSQGVGQPQHF. This sequence joins TRBV4-1 and TRBJ1-5; D gene ambiguous. V dropped 1 base and J dropped 7 bases, with 8 bases sitting between them. The CDR3 has 13 amino acids. Germline V lookup: CDR1 MGHRA, CDR2 YSYEKL.

The chain links TRBV28 to TRBJ1-2; perhaps TRBD1 as D (5 bases). With 6 bases removed from V and 6 bases from J, the gap between germline ends came to 11 bases. CDR1 MDHEN and CDR2 SYDVKM come from the germline V gene. CDR3 length equals 12 residues. The CDR3 DNA follows: TGTGCCAGCAGCTTGGGGGTCCATGGCTACACCTTC. It translates to CASSLGVHGYTF.

The chain carries TRBV30 and TRBJ1-5; tentative D call: TRBD1 (6 bases). Germline-derived CDR1 and CDR2 are GTSNPN and SVGIG (reference sequence). This CDR3 is 13 amino acids long. The V and J ends lost 3 bases and 7 bases respectively, with 13 bases between them. CDR3: CAWSRGQEQPQHF. The CDR3 DNA is TGTGCCTGGAGCCGGGGGCAGGAACAGCCCCAGCATTTT.

This chain uses TRBV19 with TRBJ2-7; D may correspond to TRBD1 or TRBD2 (5 bases each). The V end was cut by 4 bases, the J end by 6 bases, with 13 bases between. CDR3 length equals 13 residues. CDR1 and CDR2 from the germline V gene are LNHDA and SQIVND (reference sequence). In nucleotides, the CDR3 is TGTGCCAGTAGTACCGTAACGAGGGGCGAGCAGTACTTC. Protein: CASSTVTRGEQYF.

This clone was seen a few times. The junction departs from the called germline gene at one end, perhaps through a read error. This sequence joins TRBV30 and TRBJ2-1, with D possibly TRBD2 on 6 matching bases. CDR1 and CDR2 (germline): GTSNPN, SVGIG (reference sequence). The CDR3 covers 14 residues. CDR3 protein: CARRDSPNLNEQFF. Here the CDR3 DNA reads TGTGCCCGGAGGGACTCGCCGAATCTTAATGAGCAGTTCTTC.

The rearrangement uses TRBV27 and TRBJ2-5, with a possible D match to TRBD1 (6 bases). The germline gives CDR1 MNHEY, CDR2 SMNVEV (reference sequence). The V end lost 7 bases, the J end lost 2 bases, and 11 bases lay between the germline ends. This CDR3 has 13 residues. The CDR3 is CASTQQGQETQYF. The CDR3 coding sequence is TGTGCCAGCACCCAACAGGGACAAGAGACCCAGTACTTC.

The rearrangement joins TRBV6-5 to TRBJ2-5, with D tentatively TRBD2 (5 bases). Germline CDR1 MNHEY, CDR2 SVGAGI. V lost 7 bases, J lost 7 bases, and 16 bases lay in between. This CDR3 region has 13 residues. CDR3 nucleotide sequence: TGTGCCAGCATGGATGGTCTGGCGGGGACCCAGTACTTC. As protein: CASMDGLAGTQYF.

This chain uses TRBV30 with TRBJ1-6; D gene ambiguous. With 7 bases removed from V and 7 bases from J, the gap between germline ends came to 8 bases. This CDR3 contains 11 residues. Per the germline V gene, CDR1 is GTSNPN and CDR2 is SVGIG (reference sequence). The CDR3 here is CAFSRNSPLHF. For the CDR3, the DNA is TGTGCCTTTTCACGGAATTCACCCCTCCACTTT.

The CDR3: CASSQEFGQGEQYF. CDR3 DNA sequence: TGCGCCAGCAGCCAAGAGTTCGGACAGGGCGAGCAGTACTTC. The chain uses TRBV4-3 and TRBJ2-7; 8 bases are shared with TRBD1. Germline loops: CDR1 LGHNA, CDR2 YSLEER. The CDR3 runs 14 residues. V lost 0 bases to trimming and J lost 6 bases; unmatched junction nucleotides: 4.

This clone appeared once. This chain joins TRBV5-1 and TRBJ1-6; TRBD1 agrees at 7 bases. The CDR3 has 15 amino acids. CDR1 and CDR2 (germline): SGHRS, YFSETQ. The J segment lost 5 bases and the V segment lost 2 bases, leaving 4 bases of the junction unmatched. CDR3 in DNA: TGCGCCAGCAGCTTAAATCAGGGGGATAATTCACCCCTCCACTTT. This encodes CASSLNQGDNSPLHF. The complete variable domain, with remaining parts taken from reference TRBV5-1 and TRBJ1-6, reads KAGVTQTPRYLIKTRGQQVTLSCSPISGHRSVSWYQQTPGQGLQFLFEYFSETQRNKGNFPGRFSGRQFSNSRSEMNVSTLELGDSALYLCASSLNQGDNSPLHFGNGTRLTVT.

The CDR3 DNA reads as TGTGCCAGCAGTGTCGGTGATTCACCCCTCCACTTT. This encodes CASSVGDSPLHF. The chain joins TRBV2 to TRBJ1-6; D is uncertain. Trimming took off 4 bases at V and 8 bases at J, with 6 bases between the two ends. The V gene's germline CDR1 is SNHLY and CDR2 FYNNEI. The CDR3 has 12 amino acids. The full variable domain, completed using reference TRBV2 and TRBJ1-6, is EPEVTQTPSHQVTQMGQEVILRCVPISNHLYFYWYRQILGQKVEFLVSFYNNEISEKSEIFDDQFSVERPDGSNFTLKIRSTKLEDSAMYFCASSVGDSPLHFGNGTRLTVT.

This chain connects TRBV29-1 to TRBJ2-5; D may be TRBD2 (6 bases). CDR1 and CDR2 (germline): SQVTM, ANQGSEA. Trimming removed 3 bases from V and 3 bases from J, with 11 bases in between. The CDR3 runs 13 residues. CDR3 DNA sequence: TGCAGCGTTGAGCTCTTAGCGGAAGAGACCCAGTACTTC. Translation gives CSVELLAEETQYF.

This clone is deemed large. The chain has TRBV28 and TRBJ1-5; D not resolved. Trimming left V 3 bases short and J 0 bases short, with 9 bases between. The CDR3 is made up of 15 amino acids. The germline gives CDR1 MDHEN, CDR2 SYDVKM. CDR3 nucleotide sequence: TGTGCCAGCAGTTTTCCCGAGGATAGCAATCAGCCCCAGCATTTT. The encoded protein is CASSFPEDSNQPQHF.

The chain uses TRBV28 and TRBJ2-6; TRBD1 aligns across 7 bases. Losses at the gene ends were 6 bases for V and 0 bases for J; bases not matched to a gene: 5. Germline V gene lookup returns CDR1 MDHEN and CDR2 SYDVKM. The CDR3 has 16 amino acids. The CDR3 bases are TGTGCCAGCAGCCAGGGGGAACACTCTGGGGCCAACGTCCTGACTTTC. This sequence encodes CASSQGEHSGANVLTF.

This clone has just a few counts. The gene calls are TRBV30 and TRBJ2-1; D not resolved. V shed 3 bases and J shed 8 bases, with 11 bases lying between them. Germline loops: CDR1 GTSNPN, CDR2 SVGIG (reference sequence). The CDR3 totals 12 residues. DNA for the CDR3: TGTGCCTGGAGCGGAACCGTGGATGAGCAGTTCTTC. Protein: CAWSGTVDEQFF.

V usage is TRBV6-1 and J usage is TRBJ2-7; the D is unclear. Trimming cost V 7 bases and J 5 bases, with 12 bases left between them. This CDR3 contains 12 residues. Germline loops: CDR1 MNHNS, CDR2 SASEGT. The chain's CDR3 is CASNAIWNEQYF. CDR3 nucleotides: TGTGCCAGCAATGCAATTTGGAACGAGCAGTACTTC.

This clone turned up a few times. This chain connects TRBV7-8 to TRBJ2-7; 7 bases fit TRBD2. The germline V gene encodes CDR1 SGHVS and CDR2 FQNEAQ. The CDR3 has 14 residues. V shed 0 bases and J 5 bases; nucleotides not matched to a gene: 4. CDR3 sequence reads: CASSLAGGSDEQYF. CDR3 in DNA: TGTGCCAGCAGCTTAGCGGGAGGGTCGGACGAGCAGTACTTC.

This clone came up a few times. CDR3 residues: CASSRVGEKLFF. As DNA, the CDR3 is TGTGCCAGCAGCCGCGTGGGGGAAAAACTGTTTTTT. V and J are TRBV5-8 and TRBJ1-4; D not resolved. The CDR3 length is 12 residues. Germline V CDR1 and CDR2: SGHTS, YDEGEE. V dropped 4 bases and J dropped 8 bases, with 9 bases sitting between them.